Listed here are 3 T cell receptor beta chains from one sample, sequenced in a study of a mutant IDH1 vaccine in newly diagnosed glioma. The protocol was immunoSEQ multiplex PCR, while the TCRdb copy is restricted to in-frame clones and leaves out a portion. The sample holds roughly 70,000 clones, over 75% seen once. Their cognate antigens are unknown. Time point defined: week 23, last vaccination. A 20-mer mutant IDH1 peptide at 300 ug was injected subcutaneously with topical imiquimod. The sequencing here drew on PBMCs, taken from a glioma patient whose treatment included an IDH1 peptide vaccine. These receptors originate from a man aged 18 to 29 with glioma.

The gene calls are TRBV5-1 and TRBJ2-7; D is unclear. The germline V gene encodes CDR1 SGHRS and CDR2 YFSETQ. This CDR3 region has 16 residues. V lost 4 bases and J lost 1, with 18 bases in between. The CDR3 coding sequence is TGCGCCAGCAGCATTGGCCGGAGCGTAGTTTCCTACGAGCAGTACTTC. Translated: CASSIGRSVVSYEQYF.

In its sample, this clone was seen a few times. This CDR3 reads CASSATGNRGVTEAFF. The CDR3 DNA sequence: TGTGCCAGCAGCGCCACAGGGAACCGGGGGGTCACTGAAGCTTTCTTT. The chain carries TRBV7-9 and TRBJ1-1; possibly TRBD1 for D (6 bases). Germline-derived CDR1 and CDR2 are SEHNR and FQNEAQ (reference sequence). The CDR3 spans 16 residues. V was trimmed by 5 bases and J by 4 bases, leaving 20 bases between them.

V and J are TRBV6-1 and TRBJ1-5, with 8 bases that match TRBD1. After removal of 6 bases from V and 9 bases from J, the junction contained 10 bases not matched to a gene. Per the germline V gene, CDR1 is MNHNS and CDR2 is SASEGT. There are 14 residues in the CDR3. The CDR3 DNA follows: TGTGCCAGCAGCCCAGGACAGGGCCGCCGGCCCCAGCATTTT. Its protein is CASSPGQGRRPQHF.